The sequence of this TCR beta chain was determined in a study of T cell repertoires in cytomegalovirus infection. One entry per CDR3 protein results from TCRdb running MiXCR on the reads. The data contain around 320,000 distinct CDR3 sequences, more than 8% of them seen just once; the ten biggest clones take up roughly 4%. The sequence was collected from a human donor in good health (CMV status not recorded). Some clones in this sample may be carry-over from other donors' samples. Sequenced sample: PBMCs.

CDR3 sequence (DNA): TGCAGCGTTGAGGGGAGGGGACTAGCGGGGGCGAACACCGGGGAGCTGTTTTTT. As protein: CSVEGRGLAGANTGELFF. This rearrangement joins TRBV29-1 to TRBJ2-2; 14 bases are shared with TRBD2. The ends lost 3 bases at V and 0 bases at J; junction bases unmatched: 6. Germline-derived CDR1 and CDR2 are SQVTM and ANQGSEA. The CDR3 covers 18 residues.